The rows below give T cell receptor beta chains drawn from one sample of a study of T cells in Graves' hyperthyroidism and ophthalmopathy. TCRdb re-called the multiplex PCR reads with MiXCR, one entry per CDR3 protein. This sample has about 720,000 distinct CDR3 sequences, with around 20% found just once. The sequenced sample consisted of blood. These receptors were collected from a woman aged 45-65 years with Graves' hyperthyroidism that later progressed to Graves' ophthalmopathy. CDR3s include the opening cysteine and the closing phenylalanine or tryptophan. Each record gives: V gene, J gene, clone size, D gene, CDR3 length, CDR3 DNA, CDR3 protein. A D gene is named only where the DNA matches it firmly. Some rows have no size entry. The others give once, few or many, or a class for an expanded clone.

V gene: TRBV20-1; J gene: TRBJ2-3; clone size: -; D gene: -; CDR3 length: 12; CDR3 DNA: TGCAGTGCTAGGGAGATCACAGATACGCAGTATTTT; CDR3 protein: CSAREITDTQYF
V gene: TRBV5-6; J gene: TRBJ1-1; clone size: many; D gene: -; CDR3 length: 14; CDR3 DNA: TGTGCCAGCAGCTGGAAGGGGGTGAACACTGAAGCTTTCTTT; CDR3 protein: CASSWKGVNTEAFF
V gene: TRBV5-1; J gene: TRBJ1-1; clone size: many; D gene: -; CDR3 length: 15; CDR3 DNA: TGCGCCAGCAGCTTGGATGTCCGCGGGAACACTGAAGCTTTCTTT; CDR3 protein: CASSLDVRGNTEAFF
V gene: TRBV20-1; J gene: TRBJ1-5; clone size: once; D gene: -; CDR3 length: 16; CDR3 DNA: TGCAGTGCTAGAGCCCGGGGGCAGGTAGGCAATCAGCCCCAGCATTTT; CDR3 protein: CSARARGQVGNQPQHF
V gene: TRBV12-5; J gene: TRBJ1-2; clone size: once; D gene: TRBD1; CDR3 length: 14; CDR3 DNA: TGTGCTAGTGGCTTTTCGACAGGGCACTATGGCTACACCTTC; CDR3 protein: CASGFSTGHYGYTF
V gene: TRBV12-3/TRBV12-4; J gene: TRBJ1-2; clone size: many; D gene: TRBD1; CDR3 length: 16; CDR3 DNA: TGTGCCAGCAGTTTAGCCTGGGACAGGGTGGATTCTGGCTACACCTTC; CDR3 protein: CASSLAWDRVDSGYTF
V gene: TRBV7-2; J gene: TRBJ1-1; clone size: -; D gene: -; CDR3 length: 14; CDR3 DNA: TGTGCCAGCAGCTTATATTCTGGGGCTACTGAAGCTTTCTTT; CDR3 protein: CASSLYSGATEAFF
V gene: TRBV7-2; J gene: TRBJ2-7; clone size: few; D gene: -; CDR3 length: 14; CDR3 DNA: TGTGCCAGCAGCTTACTTCTTGGCAGTTACGAGCAGTACTTC; CDR3 protein: CASSLLLGSYEQYF
V gene: TRBV10-3; J gene: TRBJ1-2; clone size: few; D gene: TRBD1; CDR3 length: 16; CDR3 DNA: TGTGCCATCAGTGAGACAGGGGGACAGAAAAACTATGGCTACACCTTC; CDR3 protein: CAISETGGQKNYGYTF
V gene: TRBV20-1; J gene: TRBJ2-7; clone size: many; D gene: TRBD2; CDR3 length: 15; CDR3 DNA: TGCAGTGCTAGAGATCGACTAGCGGGGATATACGAGCAGTACTTC; CDR3 protein: CSARDRLAGIYEQYF
V gene: TRBV6-2/TRBV6-3; J gene: TRBJ1-2; clone size: many; D gene: -; CDR3 length: 14; CDR3 DNA: TGTGCCAGCAGTTACGACAGGATTTACTATGGCTACACCTTC; CDR3 protein: CASSYDRIYYGYTF
V gene: TRBV5-1; J gene: TRBJ1-4; clone size: many; D gene: -; CDR3 length: 16; CDR3 DNA: TGCGCCAGCAGCCCGGACGTCTCGACAACTAATGAAAAACTGTTTTTT; CDR3 protein: CASSPDVSTTNEKLFF
V gene: TRBV19; J gene: TRBJ1-1; clone size: once; D gene: -; CDR3 length: 14; CDR3 DNA: TGTGCCAGTATTAGGGACACGGCGAACACTGAAGCTTTCTTT; CDR3 protein: CASIRDTANTEAFF